These 10 T cell receptor beta chains were sequenced from one sample in a study of T cell responses to AZD1222 COVID-19 vaccine. The assay was immunoSEQ multiplex PCR, and TCRdb's table has in-frame clones only and misses some. The sample includes 100,000 to 120,000 clones, less than 90% of them seen just once. This material consisted of peripheral blood, taken on day 0 of AZD1222 vaccination. These receptors originate from an adult in good health.

The table lists this clone with a few counts. J is TRBJ1-5 and V is TRBV19; tentatively, D is TRBD1 (5 bases). The CDR3 runs 15 residues. Trimming pared 6 bases from V and 0 bases from J, leaving 12 bases between. CDR1 and CDR2 (germline): LNHDA, SQIVND (reference sequence). CDR3 bases: TGTGCCAGTAGACAAGGGGACTATAGCAATCAGCCCCAGCATTTT. Translation gives CASRQGDYSNQPQHF.

V and J are TRBV6-5 and TRBJ1-3, with D unclear. The CDR3 contains 11 residues. Trimming removed 10 bases from V and 8 bases from J, with 12 bases in between. Germline CDR1 and CDR2: MNHEY and SVGAGI. CDR3 nucleotides: TGTGCCACCCTGGGTGGTTACACCATATATTTT. Protein: CATLGGYTIYF.

The chain recombines TRBV2 with TRBJ2-2; TRBD1 aligns across 8 bases. The J segment lost 0 bases and the V segment lost 7 bases, leaving 4 bases of the junction unmatched. The CDR3 is made up of 15 amino acids. Germline loops: CDR1 SNHLY, CDR2 FYNNEI. The CDR3 sequence: CASKGTGANTGELFF. The CDR3 nucleotides read TGTGCCAGCAAAGGGACAGGCGCGAACACCGGGGAGCTGTTTTTT.

There are a few counts of this clone. The V gene is TRBV3-1 (or the pseudogene TRBV3-2), the J gene TRBJ1-1; perhaps TRBD1 as D (5 bases). Trimming pared 0 bases from V and 4 bases from J, leaving 12 bases between. Germline CDR1 LGHDT, CDR2 YNNKEL (reference sequence). The CDR3 has 15 amino acids. For the CDR3, the DNA is TGTGCCAGCAGCCAAGAGGGGTGGAGGGGCACTGAAGCTTTCTTT. Amino acid sequence: CASSQEGWRGTEAFF.

The gene calls are TRBV5-4 and TRBJ1-2; D is unclear. CDR1 and CDR2 (germline): SGHNT, YYREEE (reference sequence). V lost 5 bases and J 9 bases, leaving 20 bases between the germline ends. This CDR3 is 14 amino acids long. The CDR3 loop is CASSLQGMRTSYTF. DNA for the CDR3: TGTGCCAGCAGTTTACAAGGGATGCGTACGAGCTACACCTTC. Together with reference TRBV5-4 and TRBJ1-2, the CDR3 gives the full variable domain: ETGVTQSPTHLIKTRGQQVTLRCSSQSGHNTVSWYQQALGQGPQFIFQYYREEENGRGNFPPRFSGLQFPNYSSELNVNALELDDSALYLCASSLQGMRTSYTFGSGTRLTVV.

J is TRBJ1-5 and V is TRBV30; TRBD1 might be the D (6 bases). This CDR3 is 13 amino acids long. Trimming took off 5 bases at V and 5 bases at J, with 13 bases between the two ends. CDR1 and CDR2 from the germline V gene are GTSNPN and SVGIG (reference sequence). The CDR3 DNA sequence: TGTGCCTGGGCGCAGGGGTGGGATCAGCCCCAGCATTTT. Its translation: CAWAQGWDQPQHF.

CDR3 in amino acids: CASSILKGQGHNEKLFF. The CDR3 nucleotides are TGTGCCAGTAGTATTCTCAAGGGACAGGGGCATAATGAAAAACTGTTTTTT. The chain is built from TRBV19 and TRBJ1-4; 10 nucleotides line up with TRBD1. The CDR3 is 17 residues long. After removal of 3 bases from V and 4 bases from J, the junction contained 8 bases not matched to a gene. Germline V gene sequence: CDR1 LNHDA, CDR2 SQIVND (reference sequence).

V usage is TRBV3-1 (or the pseudogene TRBV3-2) and J usage is TRBJ1-2, with D perhaps matching TRBD1 (6 bases). The germline V gene has CDR1 LGHDT and CDR2 YNNKEL (reference sequence). Trimming took 5 bases from V and 2 from J, leaving 15 bases between them. The CDR3 has 15 residues. The CDR3 region is CASSYFWRGNYGYTF. CDR3 in DNA: TGTGCCAGCAGCTATTTTTGGAGGGGGAACTATGGCTACACCTTC.

The chain joins TRBV18 to TRBJ2-7; 7 bases are a match to TRBD1. The CDR3 covers 15 residues. The germline V gene encodes CDR1 KGHSH and CDR2 LQKENI. Trimming cost V 4 bases and J 0 bases; bases outside gene matches: 6. CDR3 coding DNA: TGTGCCAGCTCACTCAGGGGGATGGTCTCCTACGAGCAGTACTTC. The encoded protein is CASSLRGMVSYEQYF.

J is TRBJ2-2 and V is TRBV6-5, with 10 bases that match TRBD1. CDR3 length: 14 residues. V was clipped by 6 bases and J by 6 bases; unmatched bases: 4. Germline CDR1 reads MNHEY; CDR2 reads SVGAGI. The CDR3 here is CASRVDRGAGELFF. CDR3 in DNA: TGTGCCAGCAGGGTGGACAGGGGGGCCGGGGAGCTGTTTTTT.